This TCR beta chain was sequenced during a study of blood T cell repertoires in COVID-19. Whole-study context: PBMCs, B-cell-depleted T cells, or T cells provided the cDNA or gDNA that made up the material.

CDR3 length equals 17 residues. CDR1 is SGHAT and CDR2 is FQNNGV in the germline V gene. V lost 5 bases and J 2 bases, leaving 18 bases between the germline ends. Original data processing: Cell counts per sample came from amplifying reference gene primers. Assay used: immunoSEQ multiplex PCR; TCRdb lists only in-frame clones, some missing. V, J and clone size were drawn from that table, and D and trimming were deduced from the DNA. The data hold about 64,000 clones, with more than 75% observed a single time. The chain uses TRBV11-2 and TRBJ2-2; possibly TRBD1 for D (6 bases). This clonotype originated in a woman in her forties who had recovered from COVID-19. The sequenced material came from PBMCs or T cells enriched from blood (not recorded which). CDR3 residues: CASSVPFRDKNTGELFF. CDR3 sequence (DNA): TGTGCCAGCAGCGTACCCTTCAGGGACAAAAACACCGGGGAGCTGTTTTTT.